This TCR beta chain was identified during a study of cytomegalovirus exposure and HLA in healthy donors. General study results and limits: What a later analysis showed was that several of the most significant clusters appeared linked to common viral pathogens.

PCR amplification relied on 60 Vbeta primers (plus 13 Jbeta primers). Generated by immunoSEQ multiplex PCR, the TCRdb table keeps only in-frame clones and is missing some. The repertoire consists of around 150,000 clones, with approximately 64% occurring once and the leading ten covering 2% to 2.5%. The CDR3 runs to 14 residues. The V and J ends lost 0 bases and 2 bases respectively, with 8 bases between them. Germline CDR1 is SGHTS and CDR2 is YDEGEE. This clone was seen only a few times. Its target is unknown. The V and J genes are TRBV5-8 and TRBJ1-2, with D possibly TRBD1 on 6 matching bases. The TCR sequence derives from a woman in her forties in good health and CMV-seronegative. Sequences were obtained from PBMCs. CDR3 residues: CASSLGRGNYGYTF. The CDR3 DNA follows: TGTGCCAGCAGCTTGGGAAGGGGGAACTATGGCTACACCTTC.